This T cell receptor beta chain was identified during a study of T cell responses to AZD1222 COVID-19 vaccine. Whole-study findings and limits: Donors were largely white British and mainly female; clonal diversity was possibly underestimated.

V lost 4 bases and J lost 3; bases outside the gene matches: 3. Germline lookup yields CDR1 SGHRS and CDR2 YFSETQ. CDR3 length equals 13 residues. Only in-frame clones appear in the TCRdb table, and some are missing; sequencing was by immunoSEQ multiplex PCR. Of around 130,000 clones listed, 90% to 95% are singletons. With respect to this clone: The antigen is unknown.

The sequencing here drew on peripheral blood, taken on day 0 of AZD1222 vaccination. The rearrangement joins TRBV5-1 to TRBJ1-2; 7 bases fit TRBD1. This TCR was recovered from an adult in good health. The CDR3 nucleotides read TGCGCCAGCAGCGGTACAGGGGACTATGGCTACACCTTC. Its translation: CASSGTGDYGYTF.